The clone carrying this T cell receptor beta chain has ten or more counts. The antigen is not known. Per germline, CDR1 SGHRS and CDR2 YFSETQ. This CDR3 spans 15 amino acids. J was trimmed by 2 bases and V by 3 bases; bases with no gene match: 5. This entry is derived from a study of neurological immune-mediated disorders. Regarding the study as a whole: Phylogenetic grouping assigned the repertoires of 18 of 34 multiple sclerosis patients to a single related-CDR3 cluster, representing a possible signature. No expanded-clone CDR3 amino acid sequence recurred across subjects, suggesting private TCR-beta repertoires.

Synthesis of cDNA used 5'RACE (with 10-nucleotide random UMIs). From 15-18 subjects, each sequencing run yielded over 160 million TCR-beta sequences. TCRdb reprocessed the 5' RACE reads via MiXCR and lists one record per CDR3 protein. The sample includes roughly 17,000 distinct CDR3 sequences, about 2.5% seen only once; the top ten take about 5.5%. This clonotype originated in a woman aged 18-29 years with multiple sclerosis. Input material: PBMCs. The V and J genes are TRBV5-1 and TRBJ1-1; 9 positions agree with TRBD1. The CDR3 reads CASSWTGAVNTEAFF. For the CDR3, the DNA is TGCGCCAGCAGCTGGACAGGGGCGGTTAACACTGAAGCTTTCTTT.